This entry describes one TCR beta chain. Which antigen it targets is not known. No base quality information exists; no much larger clone differs at one position. Including the terminal cysteine and phenylalanine, the CDR3 comprises 13 residues. Here the CDR3 DNA is all that survives: 39 bases in frame from base 1. V is reduced by 5 bases and J by 1 base, leaving a spacing of 8 bases between them. CDR1 and CDR2 (LNHDA, SQIVND) derive from the germline V gene (reference sequence). At diagnosis, tumor, uninvolved tumor-adjacent lung and peripheral blood were collected and then preserved as a mix of FFPE and fresh-frozen material. For TCR repertoire profiling, blood samples were analyzed in the form of peripheral blood mononuclear cells. The immunoSEQ Assay was used to sequence TCR beta CDR3 regions from DNA. On the study's bioinformatics: T cell density was computed as TCR beta template counts normalized to usable DNA estimated by amplifying housekeeping genes. Richness was estimated using the preseqR package, with extrapolation to 400,000 templates for PBMC samples and to 120,000 templates for tissue samples. Clonality was calculated as one minus Pielou's evenness. Tissue-enriched TCRs were identified through differential abundance testing performed on productive amino-acid clonotypes, with a minimum total count of 5 and an alpha of 0.1. The Jaccard Index and the Morisita Overlap Index were used to measure how much the repertoires overlapped between compartments. TCR beta CDR3s were clustered by GLIPH together with public tetramer-defined viral CDR3s, and at least three viral sequences plus V-gene enrichment were required for viral motifs. Here the immuneACCESS table is served through TCRdb, limited to in-frame sequences with V and J called. Missing clones are a known gap in these copies; in checked studies unresolved V genes cover under half, and the rest lacks a known reason. Clone size and the V and J calls come from that table; the DNA yielded D and trimming. Here the sample has about 52,000 clones; around 80% occur a single time. The ten largest account for around 4% of the sample.

This record belongs to a study of T cells in localized non-small cell lung cancer (TCRdb year 2020). Some background on the complete study: T cell repertoires of some 240 early-stage NSCLC patients were analyzed, with tumors being compared against uninvolved tumor-adjacent lungs. The cohort comprised 236 treatment-naïve NSCLC patients with resected, localized lung tumors. A mean age of around 66 years was recorded for the NSCLC patients, of whom under 150 were male and around 100 were female.

Study-wide findings and limitations: A median of about 61 of the top 100 tumor clones turned up in the paired uninvolved adjacent lung, and approximately 30 of those clones also ranked among the top 100 of that same adjacent lung. Multi-region tumor sequencing was not performed, so intratumor heterogeneity could not be excluded. Higher T cell density in blood was associated with longer overall survival, whereas higher clonality in adjacent lung was associated with shorter survival. Because of the exploratory design, TCR variables were selected using unadjusted p-values without false-discovery rate correction. The highest T cell clonality was observed in uninvolved tumor-adjacent lung, where clonality exceeded that of tumor, suggesting that antigenic responses were more focused in uninvolved tumor-adjacent lung.

This material consisted of PBMCs, taken before any cancer treatment. This clonotype was sampled from a woman aged 40-75 years with stage II lung adenocarcinoma. The chain uses TRBV19 and TRBJ1-1; the D gene is perhaps TRBD1, from 6 matching bases. The CDR3 protein sequence reads: CASSPGQNTEAFF. The DNA reads as follows: TGTGCCAGTAGTCCGGGACAGAACACTGAAGCTTTCTTT.